What follows is one T cell receptor beta chain and its context. The data are from a study of blood T cell repertoires in COVID-19. In the study overall: T cells, B-cell-depleted T cells, or PBMCs supplied cDNA or gDNA.

The assay was immunoSEQ multiplex PCR, and TCRdb's table has in-frame clones only and misses some. The sample has under 250,000 clones; more than 80% are singletons. The germline CDR1 and CDR2 sequences are SGHAT and FQDESV (reference sequence). The CDR3 spans 14 residues. V was clipped by 8 bases and J by 2 bases, with 12 bases between them. The receptor's source is a woman under 30 in a cohort exposed to, infected with or recovered from COVID-19 (not recorded which). Sequences were obtained from PBMCs or T cells enriched from blood (not recorded which). The V call is TRBV11-1, the J call TRBJ2-2, with a possible D match to TRBD2 (5 bases). The CDR3 bases are TGTGCCAGCGGAGCGAGGGTTAACACCGGGGAGCTGTTTTTT. It yields the protein CASGARVNTGELFF.